This TCR beta chain is from a study of CD8 T cells in seronegative destructive rheumatoid arthritis (dated by TCRdb to the early 2020s). Background for the entire study: At the time of sampling, seven of the eight CND-RA patients were on biological drugs. Peripheral CD8+ TCRbeta repertoires were compared between CCP-negative destructive rheumatoid arthritis (CND-RA) patients and newly diagnosed seropositive RA, seronegative RA and healthy controls. The seropositive RA, seronegative RA and healthy control comparison cohorts were taken from a previously published TCRbeta dataset and were not newly sequenced. What the study reported, not specific to this receptor: Without diagnostic samples, TCR repertoire differences may partly reflect poor disease control over the years rather than being present at onset. The small size of the CND-RA cohort was noted as a limitation of the study. After adjustment for age, less diverse and more clonal CD8+ TCRbeta repertoires appeared to be present in CND-RA patients than in other RA subtypes. More CMV-reactive and fewer influenza A-reactive CD8+ TCRbeta sequences were observed in CND-RA repertoires than in controls and other RA subtypes. A distinct set of enriched public clonotypes appeared to be carried by CND-RA patients, and this finding was interpreted by the authors as support for a separate disease subset. Across the 117,399 clonotypes tested, no public clonotype enrichment was retained after Benjamini-Hochberg correction.

Following the manufacturer's instructions, genomic DNA from CD8+ cells served as the input for TCRbeta sequencing. A genomics technology centre in Finland performed the TCRbeta sequencing with the immunoSEQ assay. The study's processing was this. Clonotype tables generated by the immunoSEQ preprocessing pipeline were converted into VDJtools format, and non-productive clonotypes were filtered out. Samples with fewer than 10,000 reads were excluded, the remaining samples were subsampled to 10,000 reads, and six of eight CND-RA samples were retained. Shannon-Wiener, Simpson and clonality indices were calculated with the VDJtools CalcDiversityStats function on data subsampled to 10,000 reads. To infer antigen specificity, non-singleton TCRbeta clonotypes were hard-matched against VDJdb, meaning no mismatches were allowed. CDR3 sequences differing by one amino acid (Hamming distance 1) were grouped into clusters with potentially shared antigen targets. After groups were resampled to six samples, public clonotypes were tested for group enrichment with one-sided Fisher's exact tests, and this procedure was repeated ten times. TCRdb limited this immuneACCESS table to in-frame rearrangements with V and J called. A share of clones is missing; checked studies link under half to unresolved V genes, and the rest is unexplained. The V and J calls and clone size are taken from that table; D and trimming were inferred from the DNA. The sample yields about 4,100 clones; about 72% were counted once. The ten largest account for approximately 40% of the sample.

A negative result on the clinical CCP2 antibody test was shown by CND-RA patients, and progression of joint destruction was observed despite active therapy. Every CND-RA patient had failed conventional anti-rheumatic therapy and showed typical joint destruction in the wrists and ankles. CND-RA patients were sampled after long disease histories, spanning decades in several cases, rather than at diagnosis. Each patient provided 45 to 50 millilitres of EDTA-anticoagulated peripheral blood. Ficoll-Paque PLUS density gradient separation was used to isolate peripheral blood mononuclear cells. AutoMACS magnetic bead positive selection was used to isolate CD8+ cells from fresh or cryopreserved PBMCs, and purity was verified by flow cytometry. Genomic DNA was extracted using Nucleospin Tissue or Tissue XS kits and then quantified on a Qubit 2.0 fluorometer. V loses 2 bases of germline sequence and J loses 10 bases, and the interval between the two ends is 21 bases. Reading from cysteine to phenylalanine, the CDR3 counts 16 amino acids. Only CDR3 DNA remains: 48 bases, in frame from the first base. Taken from the germline V gene (reference sequence), the CDR1 and CDR2 loops are MNHEY and SMNVEV.

Concerning this clone itself: What antigen it recognizes has not been identified. Base-call qualities are not available, and no considerably larger clone is one nucleotide away.

The rearranged segments are TRBV27 and TRBJ2-1; a tentative D call is TRBD2 (6 bases match). The clonotype comes from a woman in her fifties or sixties with seronegative destructive rheumatoid arthritis. The specimen was CD8+ T cells from blood. The CDR3 protein is CASSLIGFAGLGEQFF. The DNA is as follows: TGTGCCAGCAGTTTAATCGGTTTTGCGGGGCTGGGCGAGCAGTTCTTC.